Reported below is one T cell receptor (beta chain). These data originate in a study of technical replicates of blood from a few donors. Repertoires were generated with immunoSEQ multiplex PCR, while TCRdb's copy carries only in-frame clones and drops some. The table includes roughly 50,000 clones, roughly 93% detected once. The CDR3 is 14 residues long. The V gene lost 5 bases and the J gene lost 1 base, with 12 bases spanning the gap. CDR1 is MDHEN, CDR2 SYDVKM, per germline. J is TRBJ2-7 and V is TRBV28, with D possibly being TRBD1 (6 bases). The sequencing input was PBMCs. This sequence originates from a human donor in good health. Some clones in this sample may be carry-over from other donors' samples. The CDR3 nucleotides are TGTGCCAGCAGTACAGGGACCTCTTCCTACGAGCAGTACTTC. Its translation: CASSTGTSSYEQYF.